The source of this TCR beta chain is a study of radiation and T cells in renal cell carcinoma. For the study at large: Nephrectomy followed 15 Gy stereotactic body radiation by 4 weeks.

Using immunoSEQ multiplex PCR, the repertoire was profiled, and TCRdb retains in-frame clones only, with some absent. The sample yields 120,000 or so clones, around 81% seen once. Regarding time point: blood 2 weeks post-SBRT. Treatment of the sample: 15 Gy SBRT to primary tumor, nephrectomy 4 weeks later. Radiation-treated patients gave blood at baseline, week 2 and week 4. This CDR3 is built from 11 residues. Trimming cost V 3 bases and J 2 bases, with 5 bases left between them. CDR1 SQVTM and CDR2 ANQGSEA come from the germline V gene. The sequencing here drew on blood, taken from a patient whose treatment included radiotherapy and nephrectomy. The sequence was collected from a man aged 50-60 years with renal cell carcinoma. The J gene is TRBJ2-7, the V gene TRBV29-1; D remains ambiguous. The CDR3: CSVDGTYEQYF. In DNA form, the CDR3 reads TGCAGCGTTGACGGCACCTACGAGCAGTACTTC.